A single T cell receptor (beta chain) is shown here with its context. CD4+ cells underwent separation, giving CD45RA+ naive and CD45RA-negative memory subsets. This entry comes from a study of shared clonotypes between healthy human individuals. Across the study: CD4 naive and CD4 memory each took three plates per donor, while CD8 naive took two and CD8 memory one.

CDR1 and CDR2 (germline): SGHRS, YFSETQ. This CDR3 contains 14 residues. The V and J ends lost 4 bases and 7 bases respectively, with 15 bases between them. Produced via immunoSEQ multiplex PCR; TCRdb's table is partial and in-frame only. Of hundreds of thousands of clones listed, 73% are singletons. This rearrangement joins TRBV5-1 to TRBJ2-1, with a possible D match to TRBD1 (5 bases). The TCR sequence derives from a woman in her 30s in good health. Material: memory CD4+ T cells sorted from blood. Stated subset: CD45RA-negative fraction. The CDR3 reads CASSPRSDRNEQFF. The CDR3, as DNA: TGCGCCAGCAGCCCCAGAAGTGACAGAAATGAGCAGTTCTTC.